These 32 T cell receptor beta chains were all obtained from the same sample, sequenced in a study of neoadjuvant nivolumab and ipilimumab in lung cancer. Sequencing was performed with immunoSEQ multiplex PCR; in TCRdb, only in-frame clones are kept and a portion is missing. This sample has about 27,000 clones, with 75% to 80% found just once. This specimen was tumor tissue, taken after neoadjuvant nivolumab, alone or with ipilimumab, at or shortly before surgery. The receptors originated from an adult with non-small cell lung cancer.

Here the CDR3 DNA reads TGTGCCAGCAGCCAAGGGTATTTTAATTCACCCCTCCACTTT. Amino acids: CASSQGYFNSPLHF. The rearrangement uses TRBV4-2 and TRBJ1-6; no clear D gene. The CDR3 is 14 residues long. Germline V gives CDR1 LGHNA, CDR2 YNFKEQ. V dropped 1 base and J dropped 6 bases, with 7 bases sitting between them.

The chain is built from TRBV27 and TRBJ1-1; tentative D call: TRBD1 (5 bases). CDR3 size: 13 residues. The germline V and J ends were trimmed by 7 bases and 8 bases, with 17 bases remaining between them. Looked up from germline, CDR1 is MNHEY and CDR2 is SMNVEV (reference sequence). CDR3 nucleotides: TGTGCCAGCAAGCATCCCGACAGATCCGAAGCTTTCTTT. Its protein is CASKHPDRSEAFF.

The rearrangement links TRBV5-1 to TRBJ1-2; D gene unclear. This CDR3 comprises 14 residues. Germline CDR1 reads SGHRS; CDR2 reads YFSETQ. Trimming removed 0 bases from V and 4 bases from J, with 10 bases in between. The CDR3 is CASSLGSNSYGYTF. CDR3 DNA: TGCGCCAGCAGCTTGGGGAGTAACTCCTATGGCTACACCTTC.

J is TRBJ2-1 and V is TRBV25-1; TRBD1 or TRBD2 may be the D gene (5 bases each). From germline, CDR1 is MGHDK and CDR2 SYGVNS. The CDR3 length is 12 residues. The germline V and J ends were trimmed by 7 bases and 4 bases, with 8 bases remaining between them. The CDR3 nucleotides read TGTGCCAGCAAGGGACCTTACAATGAGCAGTTCTTC. It translates to CASKGPYNEQFF. Using reference TRBV25-1 and TRBJ2-1 for the parts outside the CDR3, the full variable domain is EADIYQTPRYLVIGTGKKITLECSQTMGHDKMYWYQQDPGMELHLIHYSYGVNSTEKGDLSSESTVSRIRTEHFPLTLESARPSHTSQYLCASKGPYNEQFFGPGTRLTVL.

This sequence joins TRBV9 and TRBJ1-1; TRBD1 might be the D (5 bases). The CDR3 spans 13 residues. Trimming left V 3 bases short and J 6 bases short, with 12 bases between. Looked up from germline, CDR1 is SGDLS and CDR2 is YYNGEE. CDR3 sequence reads: CASSASGASEAFF. The DNA for the CDR3 is TGTGCCAGCAGCGCCTCCGGGGCATCTGAAGCTTTCTTT.

The chain combines TRBV29-1 with TRBJ2-3; D not certain. The length of the CDR3 is 12 residues. The V gene's germline CDR1 is SQVTM and CDR2 ANQGSEA. V gave up 3 bases and J gave up 6 bases, with 10 bases separating them. DNA for the CDR3: TGCAGCGTTGACAACCCTGCGGATACGCAGTATTTT. Encoded protein: CSVDNPADTQYF.

This clone was detected only a few times. This chain links TRBV2 with TRBJ2-5, with TRBD1 matching 9 bases. The CDR3 sequence is 15 residues long. CDR1 is SNHLY, CDR2 FYNNEI, per germline. V shed 4 bases, J shed 4 bases, and the junction held 7 bases outside the gene matches. The CDR3 nucleotides read TGTGCCAGCAGTGCCCCGGGACAGGGTACAGAGACCCAGTACTTC. It codes for CASSAPGQGTETQYF.

This clone was counted a few times. The chain joins TRBV11-2 to TRBJ1-1; D unclear. Looked up from germline, CDR1 is SGHAT and CDR2 is FQNNGV. This CDR3 comprises 12 residues. V was cut by 2 bases and J by 1 base, with 2 bases left in between. The CDR3, as DNA: TGTGCCAGCAGCTTACAGAACACTGAAGCTTTCTTT. Its translation: CASSLQNTEAFF. The complete variable domain, with remaining parts taken from reference TRBV11-2 and TRBJ1-1, reads EAGVAQSPRYKIIEKRQSVAFWCNPISGHATLYWYQQILGQGPKLLIQFQNNGVVDDSQLPKDRFSAERLKGVDSTLKIQPAKLEDSAVYLCASSLQNTEAFFGQGTRLTVV.

The rearrangement links TRBV6-5 to TRBJ2-7; D uncertain. V lost 6 bases to trimming and J lost 4 bases, with 13 bases between them. This CDR3 is 13 amino acids long. Germline CDR1 and CDR2: MNHEY and SVGAGI. CDR3 amino acids: CASRRNQDYEQYF. In DNA, the CDR3 is TGTGCCAGCAGGCGAAATCAGGATTACGAGCAGTACTTC.

V is TRBV7-9 and J is TRBJ1-6; TRBD1 matches at 7 bases. Trimming took 4 bases from V and 6 from J; bases not matched to a gene: 3. Germline lookup yields CDR1 SEHNR and CDR2 FQNEAQ (reference sequence). CDR3 length: 14 amino acids. CDR3 sequence reads: CASSSRQGNSPLHF. CDR3 sequence (DNA): TGTGCCAGCAGCTCTCGACAGGGTAATTCACCCCTCCACTTT.

This chain connects TRBV6-1 to TRBJ1-1, with no clear D. There are 8 residues in the CDR3. Trimming removed 0 bases from V and 13 bases from J, with 0 bases in between. Germline CDR1 reads MNHNS; CDR2 reads SASEGT. The CDR3 loop is CASSEAFF. The CDR3 region has the DNA TGTGCCAGCAGTGAAGCTTTCTTT.

This clone has more than one count but fewer than ten. The V gene is TRBV6-1, the J gene TRBJ2-1; 7 bases are a match to TRBD1. The CDR3 spans 16 residues. Germline CDR1 and CDR2: MNHNS and SASEGT. V shed 0 bases and J 6 bases; nucleotides not matched to a gene: 8. This CDR3 reads CASSEARRQGTNEQFF. CDR3 nucleotides: TGTGCCAGCAGTGAAGCCAGGAGACAGGGAACCAATGAGCAGTTCTTC.

This clone was observed a single time. V gene TRBV5-4 combines with J gene TRBJ2-5; no firm D call. Germline lookup yields CDR1 SGHNT and CDR2 YYREEE (reference sequence). V lost 0 bases and J 2 bases, leaving 5 bases between the germline ends. This CDR3 comprises 13 residues. The CDR3 DNA sequence: TGTGCCAGCAGCTTGGGGGTGCAAGAGACCCAGTACTTC. Its translation: CASSLGVQETQYF.

The chain recombines TRBV10-3 with TRBJ1-2, with D possibly being TRBD1 (6 bases). The CDR3 is made up of 14 amino acids. Germline lookup yields CDR1 ENHRY and CDR2 SYGVKD. V was pared by 2 bases and J by 8 bases, with 15 bases between. For the CDR3, the DNA is TGTGCCATCAGTGAGCAGGAAAGGGGGAAAGGCTACACCTTC. It encodes CAISEQERGKGYTF.

This clone was seen just once. This chain joins TRBV5-6 and TRBJ1-1; D unresolved. The CDR3 is 13 amino acids. CDR1 and CDR2 from the germline V gene are SGHDT and YYEEEE. V lost 1 base and J lost 1, with 5 bases in between. The DNA for the CDR3 is TGTGCCAGCAGCTTGTCGCCGAACACTGAAGCTTTCTTT. This gives the protein CASSLSPNTEAFF.

This clone was counted a single time. The gene calls are TRBV20-1 and TRBJ2-5; D gene ambiguous. Germline V lookup: CDR1 DFQATT, CDR2 SNEGSKA (reference sequence). The CDR3 extends over 11 amino acids. With 2 bases removed from V and 5 bases from J, the gap between germline ends came to 6 bases. DNA of the CDR3: TGCAGTGCTAGAAGTACGGAGACCCAGTACTTC. This translates into CSARSTETQYF.

V usage is TRBV13 and J usage is TRBJ1-2; D remains ambiguous. The CDR3 contains 13 residues. Germline assignment: CDR1 PRHDT and CDR2 FYEKMQ (reference sequence). V was cut by 2 bases and J by 4 bases, with 8 bases left in between. The CDR3 DNA sequence: TGTGCCAGCAGCTTACAGCCCCTCTATGGCTACACCTTC. Its protein product is CASSLQPLYGYTF.

The chain uses TRBV10-2 and TRBJ1-1, with 7 bases matching TRBD1. Germline-derived CDR1 and CDR2 are WSHSY and SAAADI. The CDR3 extends over 13 amino acids. With 4 bases clipped from V and 7 bases from J, the junction kept 6 bases outside the gene matches. CDR3: CASSVDRANEAFF. CDR3 coding DNA: TGCGCCAGCAGTGTTGACAGGGCGAATGAAGCTTTCTTT.

This sequence joins TRBV6-5 and TRBJ1-1; D is unresolved. Germline V CDR1 and CDR2: MNHEY, SVGAGI. Trimming pared 7 bases from V and 8 bases from J, leaving 23 bases between. This CDR3 comprises 15 residues. This CDR3 reads CASIGLGGPLGEAFF. The CDR3 coding sequence is TGTGCCAGCATCGGCCTCGGCGGACCGCTGGGGGAAGCTTTCTTT.

V and J are TRBV10-2 and TRBJ1-1; D uncertain. The V gene's germline CDR1 is WSHSY and CDR2 SAAADI. CDR3 length: 14 residues. V was pared by 0 bases and J by 1 base, with 6 bases between. The CDR3 nucleotides are TGCGCCAGCAGTGAGTCGATAGGGAACACTGAAGCTTTCTTT. This sequence encodes CASSESIGNTEAFF.

The chain uses TRBV30 and TRBJ1-3, with D unresolved. The CDR3 covers 15 residues. CDR1 is GTSNPN, CDR2 SVGIG, per germline (reference sequence). V shed 2 bases and J shed 0 bases, with 11 bases lying between them. The CDR3 DNA is TGTGCCTGGAGTAGAACACGGCACTCTGGAAACACCATATATTTT. Its translation is CAWSRTRHSGNTIYF.

This CDR3 is CASSYEQGSYEQYF. The CDR3 DNA reads TGTGCCAGCAGTTACGAGCAGGGGTCCTACGAGCAGTACTTC. The rearrangement uses TRBV6-5 and TRBJ2-7; possibly TRBD1 for D (6 bases). The V gene's germline CDR1 is MNHEY and CDR2 SVGAGI. The CDR3 has 14 amino acids. The germline V and J ends were trimmed by 2 bases and 1 base, with 9 bases remaining between them.

J is TRBJ2-3 and V is TRBV18, with 10 bases matching TRBD2. CDR3 length: 15 amino acids. The V gene end was trimmed by 3 bases and the J gene end by 7 bases; junction bases not matched to a gene: 7. Germline CDR1 reads KGHSH; CDR2 reads LQKENI. CDR3 coding DNA: TGTGCCAGCTCACCCAGCGGGGGGGCCGGAAATACGCAGTATTTT. The encoded protein is CASSPSGGAGNTQYF. Complete variable domain (other parts from reference TRBV18 and TRBJ2-3): NAGVMQNPRHLVRRRGQEARLRCSPMKGHSHVYWYRQLPEEGLKFMVYLQKENIIDESGMPKERFSAEFPKEGPSILRIQQVVRGDSAAYFCASSPSGGAGNTQYFGPGTRLTVL.

In this sample, this clone turned up once. The gene calls are TRBV5-4 and TRBJ2-1; no reliable D call. V was trimmed by 3 bases and J by 5 bases, leaving 9 bases between them. The CDR3 sequence is 13 residues long. Per germline, CDR1 SGHNT and CDR2 YYREEE (reference sequence). This CDR3 is CASSSGTNNEQFF. The CDR3 bases are TGTGCCAGCAGCTCAGGAACGAACAATGAGCAGTTCTTC.

The V gene is TRBV30, the J gene TRBJ1-1; TRBD1 might be the D (5 bases). The V end lost 2 bases, the J end lost 5 bases, and 18 bases lay between the germline ends. The CDR3 length is 15 residues. In germline, CDR1 is GTSNPN, CDR2 SVGIG (reference sequence). The DNA for the CDR3 is TGTGCCTGGAGTCTGACCCGGGGCCGCGGGACTGAAGCTTTCTTT. Its protein product is CAWSLTRGRGTEAFF. The full variable domain, completed using reference TRBV30 and TRBJ1-1, is SQTIHQWPATLVQPVGSPLSLECTVEGTSNPNLYWYRQAAGRGLQLLFYSVGIGQISSEVPQNLSASRPQDRQFILSSKKLLLSDSGFYLCAWSLTRGRGTEAFFGQGTRLTVV.

The chain employs TRBV5-4 and TRBJ2-5, with 14 positions matching TRBD2. The germline V gene encodes CDR1 SGHNT and CDR2 YYREEE (reference sequence). The CDR3 consists of 16 residues. The V and J ends lost 4 bases and 5 bases, in that order; junction bases with no gene match: 7. The CDR3 DNA follows: TGTGCCAGCAGCCCGGGACTAGCGGGGGTAGGGGAGACCCAGTACTTC. This sequence encodes CASSPGLAGVGETQYF. Together with reference TRBV5-4 and TRBJ2-5, the CDR3 gives the full variable domain: ETGVTQSPTHLIKTRGQQVTLRCSSQSGHNTVSWYQQALGQGPQFIFQYYREEENGRGNFPPRFSGLQFPNYSSELNVNALELDDSALYLCASSPGLAGVGETQYFGPGTRLLVL.

This chain joins TRBV5-4 and TRBJ2-1; either TRBD1 or TRBD2 may fit D (6 bases each). V dropped 0 bases and J dropped 4 bases, with 11 bases sitting between them. CDR3 length: 15 amino acids. Germline CDR1 and CDR2: SGHNT and YYREEE (reference sequence). The CDR3, as DNA: TGTGCCAGCAGCTTGGGGTCGGGGGCGTACAATGAGCAGTTCTTC. Translating it yields CASSLGSGAYNEQFF.

This sequence joins TRBV5-1 and TRBJ2-4; D possibly matches TRBD1 or TRBD2 (5 bases each). Trimming shortened V by 2 bases and J by 6 bases, and 15 bases separated the two germline ends. This CDR3 has 15 residues. Per the germline V gene, CDR1 is SGHRS and CDR2 is YFSETQ. The CDR3 region has the DNA TGCGCCAGCAGCTTAAACGGGGCTATGGGAAACATTCAGTACTTC. Residues: CASSLNGAMGNIQYF.

The V and J genes are TRBV6-1 and TRBJ2-5; 12 bases map to TRBD2. The V gene's germline CDR1 is MNHNS and CDR2 SASEGT. V lost 2 bases, J lost 3 bases, and 1 base stayed unmatched. The CDR3 loop spans 15 amino acids. CDR3 DNA sequence: TGTGCCAGCAGTGAACTAGCGGGGGGGGAAGAGACCCAGTACTTC. Its protein product is CASSELAGGEETQYF.

This clone was detected only once. The chain carries TRBV7-9 and TRBJ1-2, with TRBD1 identical over 8 bases. This CDR3 contains 12 residues. V was clipped by 4 bases and J by 14 bases; unmatched bases: 9. The germline CDR1 and CDR2 sequences are SEHNR and FQNEAQ (reference sequence). The CDR3 DNA follows: TGTGCCAGCAGCTCAGGGAGGACAGGGATTACCTTC. Its translation is CASSSGRTGITF.

The chain uses TRBV29-1 and TRBJ2-5; perhaps D is TRBD1 or TRBD2 (5 bases each). The germline V gene has CDR1 SQVTM and CDR2 ANQGSEA. V shed 6 bases and J shed 7 bases, with 15 bases lying between them. The length of the CDR3 is 12 residues. The DNA of the CDR3 is TGCAGCGTCGGGACGGCGTCGGTGACCCAGTACTTC. Amino acid sequence: CSVGTASVTQYF.

The CDR3 here is CTSSQGETQYF. CDR3 nucleotide sequence: TGCACCAGCAGCCAAGGAGAGACCCAGTACTTC. The chain couples TRBV1 to TRBJ2-5. TRBV1 is designated a pseudogene. The CDR3 has 11 amino acids.